This T cell receptor beta chain was documented in a study of T cell responses to AZD1222 COVID-19 vaccine. Notes on the study in general: White British donors predominated, females outnumbered males, and clonal diversity was possibly underestimated. The breadth and depth of Spike-specific TCRs increased once two AZD1222 doses had been given.

This clone showed up just once. Its antigen is undetermined. V was clipped by 4 bases and J by 10 bases, with 17 bases between them. This CDR3 has 14 residues. Per the germline V gene, CDR1 is SGHTA and CDR2 is FQGTGA. Sequenced by immunoSEQ multiplex PCR; TCRdb stores in-frame clones only, minus some. The sample holds about 140,000 clones, around 90% seen once. The specimen comprised peripheral blood, sampled on day 0 of AZD1222 vaccination. The V and J genes are TRBV7-3 and TRBJ2-1, with D tentatively TRBD2 (6 bases). The receptor was derived from an adult in good health. CDR3 DNA: TGTGCCAGCAGCTCGGGAGAGAGGGGTTACGAGCAGTTCTTC. Its translation is CASSSGERGYEQFF. Based on the CDR3 plus reference TRBV7-3 and TRBJ2-1, the full variable domain is GAGVSQTPSNKVTEKGKYVELRCDPISGHTALYWYRQSLGQGPEFLIYFQGTGAADDSGLPNDRFFAVRPEGSVSTLKIQRTERGDSAVYLCASSSGERGYEQFFGPGTRLTVL.